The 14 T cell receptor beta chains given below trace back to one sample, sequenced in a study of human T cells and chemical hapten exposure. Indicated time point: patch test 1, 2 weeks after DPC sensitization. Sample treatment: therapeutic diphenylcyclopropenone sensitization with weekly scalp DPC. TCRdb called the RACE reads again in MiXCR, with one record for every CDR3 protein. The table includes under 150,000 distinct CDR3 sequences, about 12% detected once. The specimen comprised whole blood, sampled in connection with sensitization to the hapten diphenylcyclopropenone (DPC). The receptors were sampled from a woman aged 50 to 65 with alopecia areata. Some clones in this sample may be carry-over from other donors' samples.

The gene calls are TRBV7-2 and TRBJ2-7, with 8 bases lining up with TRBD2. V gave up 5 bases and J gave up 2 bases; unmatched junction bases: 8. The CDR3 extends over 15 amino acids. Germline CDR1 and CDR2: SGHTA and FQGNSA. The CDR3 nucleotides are TGTGCCAGCAGCAGCCAGACTAGCGATACCTACGAGCAGTACTTC. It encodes CASSSQTSDTYEQYF.

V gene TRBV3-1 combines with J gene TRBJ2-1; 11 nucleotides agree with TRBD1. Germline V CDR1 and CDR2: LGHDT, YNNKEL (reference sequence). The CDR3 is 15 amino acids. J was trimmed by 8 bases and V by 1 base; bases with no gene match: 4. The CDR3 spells CASSQAWTGGHEQFF. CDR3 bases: TGTGCCAGCAGCCAAGCCTGGACAGGGGGCCATGAGCAGTTCTTC.

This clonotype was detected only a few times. DNA of the CDR3: TGCAGTGCTAGGGCGGGACAGGTTAGCAATCAGCCCCAGCATTTT. Translation: CSARAGQVSNQPQHF. The V and J genes are TRBV20-1 and TRBJ1-5, with 8 bases aligning to TRBD1. J was trimmed by 0 bases and V by 3 bases; bases with no gene match: 4. The CDR3 spans 15 residues. Germline V CDR1 and CDR2: DFQATT, SNEGSKA (reference sequence).

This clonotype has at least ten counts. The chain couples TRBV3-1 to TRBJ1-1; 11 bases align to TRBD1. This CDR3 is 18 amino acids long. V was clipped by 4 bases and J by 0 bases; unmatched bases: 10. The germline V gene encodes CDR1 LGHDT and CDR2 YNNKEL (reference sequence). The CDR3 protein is CASSLHSGQGALNTEAFF. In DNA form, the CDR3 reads TGTGCCAGCAGCCTGCACTCCGGACAGGGGGCCTTGAACACTGAAGCTTTCTTT. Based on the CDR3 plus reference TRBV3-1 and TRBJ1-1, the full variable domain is DTAVSQTPKYLVTQMGNDKSIKCEQNLGHDTMYWYKQDSKKFLKIMFSYNNKELIINETVPNRFSPKSPDKAHLNLHINSLELGDSAVYFCASSLHSGQGALNTEAFFGQGTRLTVV.

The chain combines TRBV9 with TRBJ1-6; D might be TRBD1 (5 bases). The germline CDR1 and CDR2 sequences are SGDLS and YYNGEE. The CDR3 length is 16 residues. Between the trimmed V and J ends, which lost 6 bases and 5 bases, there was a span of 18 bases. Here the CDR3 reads CASTVYRQRNNSPLHF. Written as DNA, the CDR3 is TGTGCCAGCACCGTGTACCGACAGCGTAATAATTCACCCCTCCACTTT.

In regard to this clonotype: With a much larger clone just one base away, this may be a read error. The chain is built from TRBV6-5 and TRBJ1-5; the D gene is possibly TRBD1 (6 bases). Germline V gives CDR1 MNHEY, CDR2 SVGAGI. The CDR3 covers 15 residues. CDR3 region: CANSGPGDSNQPQHF. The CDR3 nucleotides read TGTGCCAACAGTGGACCAGGGGATAGCAATCAGCCCCAGCATTTT.

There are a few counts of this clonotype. CDR3 coding DNA: TGTGCCAGCAGCTTTATGGGCGGTCTGAACACTGAAGCTTTCTTT. Translating it yields CASSFMGGLNTEAFF. The chain couples TRBV11-2 to TRBJ1-1; no firm D call. Germline V gene sequence: CDR1 SGHAT, CDR2 FQNNGV. The CDR3 extends over 15 amino acids. V lost 3 bases and J 0 bases, leaving 11 bases between the germline ends.

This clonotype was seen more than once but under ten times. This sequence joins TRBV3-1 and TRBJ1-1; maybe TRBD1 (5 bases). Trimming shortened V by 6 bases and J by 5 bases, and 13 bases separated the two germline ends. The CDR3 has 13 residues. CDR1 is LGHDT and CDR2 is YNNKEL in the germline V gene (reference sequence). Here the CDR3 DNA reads TGTGCCAGCAGGCAGGCCGCAGGGACTGAAGCTTTCTTT. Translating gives CASRQAAGTEAFF.

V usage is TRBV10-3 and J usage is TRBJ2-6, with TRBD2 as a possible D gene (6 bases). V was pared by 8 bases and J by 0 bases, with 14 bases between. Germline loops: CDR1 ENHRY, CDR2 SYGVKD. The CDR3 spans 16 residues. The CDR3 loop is CAISEGRSSGANVLTF. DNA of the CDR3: TGTGCCATCTCGGAGGGGAGAAGCTCTGGGGCCAACGTCCTGACTTTC.

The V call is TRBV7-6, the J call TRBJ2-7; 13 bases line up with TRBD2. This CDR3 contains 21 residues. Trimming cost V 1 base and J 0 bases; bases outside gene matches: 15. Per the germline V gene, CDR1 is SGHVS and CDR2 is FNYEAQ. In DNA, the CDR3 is TGTGCCAGCAGCTTAGGATATCCCTCACTCGGACTAGCGGGGGTCTCCTACGAGCAGTACTTC. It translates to CASSLGYPSLGLAGVSYEQYF.

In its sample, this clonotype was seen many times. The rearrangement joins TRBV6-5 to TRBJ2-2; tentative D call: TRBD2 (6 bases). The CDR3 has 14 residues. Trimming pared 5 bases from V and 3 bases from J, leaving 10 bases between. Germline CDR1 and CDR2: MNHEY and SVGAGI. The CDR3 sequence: CASSRQRDTGELFF. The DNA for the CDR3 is TGTGCCAGCAGTCGACAGCGGGACACCGGGGAGCTGTTTTTT.

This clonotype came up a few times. The CDR3, as DNA: TGTGCCAGCAGCGACGACAGCCTGAACACTGAAGCTTTCTTT. Protein: CASSDDSLNTEAFF. The V gene is TRBV9, the J gene TRBJ1-1; the D gene is possibly TRBD1 (5 bases). Germline assignment: CDR1 SGDLS and CDR2 YYNGEE. The CDR3 sequence is 14 residues long. Trimming removed 3 bases from V and 0 bases from J, with 9 bases in between.

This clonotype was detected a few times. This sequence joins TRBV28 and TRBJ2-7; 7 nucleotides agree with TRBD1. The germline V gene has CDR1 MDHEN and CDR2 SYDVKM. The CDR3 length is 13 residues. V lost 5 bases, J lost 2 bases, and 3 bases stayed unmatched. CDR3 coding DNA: TGTGCCAGCAGTGGACAGGCCCCCTACGAGCAGTACTTC. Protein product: CASSGQAPYEQYF.

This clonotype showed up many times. The CDR3 nucleotides are TGTGCCAGCAGCTTATTACAATCCTACAATGAGCAGTTCTTC. Translation gives CASSLLQSYNEQFF. The chain uses TRBV7-8 and TRBJ2-1; the D is unclear. V shed 2 bases and J shed 1 base, with 6 bases lying between them. The germline CDR1 and CDR2 sequences are SGHVS and FQNEAQ. CDR3 length equals 14 residues.